The rows below give T cell receptor beta chains drawn from one sample of a study of regulatory T cells in long-lasting Graves disease. One entry per CDR3 protein results from TCRdb running MiXCR on the multiplex PCR reads. The top ten clones hold approximately 15% of a sample with around 400,000 distinct CDR3 sequences, 21% of them seen once. The source material was peripheral blood mononuclear cells (PBMCs), sampled when the disease was refractory, from a patient treated with antithyroid drugs. The receptors shown here come from a female donor with Graves disease. Each CDR3 is given with its conserved first and last residue. Each record gives: V gene, clone size, D gene, J gene, CDR3 DNA, CDR3 protein. D genes are given only for firm matches. Some rows mark clone size as missing; the rest say once, few, many or name a class of expanded clone.

>TRBV27|-|-|TRBJ1-1
TGTGCCAGCAGCCAGGCAACCAACACTGAAGCTTTCTTT
CASSQATNTEAFF
>TRBV3-1|few|-|TRBJ2-3
TGTGCCAGCAGCAAGGTACATAGCGAGATCACAGATACGCAGTATTTT
CASSKVHSEITDTQYF
>TRBV19|-|-|TRBJ2-5
TGTGCCAGTAGTAGAACCACAGGGTTGGCGGAGACCCAGTACTTC
CASSRTTGLAETQYF
>TRBV15|few|-|TRBJ1-3
TGTGCCACCAGCAGAGAGTCTGGGTCTGGAAACACCATATATTTT
CATSRESGSGNTIYF
>TRBV20-1|-|TRBD2|TRBJ2-1
TGCAGTGCTAGAGGACTAGCGGGATTTAACGCCTACAATGAGCAGTTCTTC
CSARGLAGFNAYNEQFF
>TRBV12-3/TRBV12-4|-|-|TRBJ2-7
TGTGCCAGCAGTTTTCTCGGACAGAGGACCTACGAGCAGTACTTC
CASSFLGQRTYEQYF
>TRBV12-3/TRBV12-4|many|TRBD1|TRBJ1-5
TGTGCCAGCAGTTTCGGACAGGCTTATAGCAATCAGCCCCAGCATTTT
CASSFGQAYSNQPQHF
>TRBV20-1|few|-|TRBJ1-1
TGCAGTGCCGGTCGGGTGAACACTGAAGCTTTCTTT
CSAGRVNTEAFF
>TRBV28|many|TRBD1|TRBJ2-7
TGTGCCAGCCAGGGACAGGGGCCCTACGAGCAGTACTTC
CASQGQGPYEQYF
>TRBV6-2/TRBV6-3|many|TRBD1|TRBJ1-4
TGTGCCAGCAGTTACGGACAGGGGGGAGAAAAACTGTTTTTT
CASSYGQGGEKLFF
>TRBV20-1|few|TRBD2|TRBJ2-7
TGCAGTGCTAGGCCCTACGGGCGGGGGAGCTCCTACGAGCAGTACTTC
CSARPYGRGSSYEQYF
>TRBV7-2|-|TRBD1|TRBJ2-7
TGTGCCAGCAGCTTAGATGGGACAGTTCCCGAGCAGTACTTC
CASSLDGTVPEQYF
>TRBV12-3/TRBV12-4|many|-|TRBJ2-5
TGTGCCAGCAGTTTAACGGGGTATTGGACCCAGTACTTC
CASSLTGYWTQYF
>TRBV2|-|TRBD2|TRBJ2-7
TGTGCCAGCAGTGAACGGGGGACTAGCGGGTTGTACGAGCAGTACTTC
CASSERGTSGLYEQYF
>TRBV27|-|TRBD1|TRBJ2-5
TGTGCCAGCAGTTTATCGTATGGGACAGGGTACACCCAGTACTTC
CASSLSYGTGYTQYF
>TRBV2|-|-|TRBJ2-3
TGTGCCAGCAGCGGGAGCTCGGCAGATACGCAGTATTTT
CASSGSSADTQYF
>TRBV28|few|-|TRBJ2-6
TGTGCCAGCAGTGAGGGGGGGGCACGGGGGGCCAACGTCCTGACTTTC
CASSEGGARGANVLTF
>TRBV20-1|many|TRBD2|TRBJ2-7
TGCAGTGCTACTGGGACTAGCGGAGTCCCTGTCGTATCCTACGAGCAGTACTTC
CSATGTSGVPVVSYEQYF
>TRBV20-1|few|TRBD1|TRBJ2-7
TGCAGTGCGTTCGCGAGGGACAGGGGGTCGGGGGAGCAGTACTTC
CSAFARDRGSGEQYF
>TRBV30|many|TRBD1|TRBJ1-1
TGTGCCTGGAGATACCCGGACAGGCGGTGGGTGACTGAAGCTTTCTTT
CAWRYPDRRWVTEAFF
>TRBV28|many|-|TRBJ2-5
TGTGCCAGCATGGGTCTAGCCTACCAAGAGACCCAGTACTTC
CASMGLAYQETQYF
>TRBV2|few|-|TRBJ2-2
TGTGCCAGCAGGAGGGCCGGGGACACCGGGGAGCTGTTTTTT
CASRRAGDTGELFF
>TRBV7-2|-|TRBD2|TRBJ2-7
TGTGCCAGCAGCCGCGGGACTAGCGGGTTCTACGAGCAGTGCTTC
CASSRGTSGFYEQCF
>TRBV28|-|-|TRBJ2-1
TGTGCCAGCAGTGGGGACGTGGGGGCGAATGAGCAGTTCTTC
CASSGDVGANEQFF
>TRBV9|-|-|TRBJ2-5
TGTGCCAGCAACGTCGGGACTTCACAAGAGACCCAGTACTTC
CASNVGTSQETQYF
>TRBV28|many|-|TRBJ2-7
TGTGCCAGCAGACCCCTCCTGAGGGTCGCGGACGAGCAGTACTTC
CASRPLLRVADEQYF
>TRBV15|once|-|TRBJ1-3
TGTGCCACCAGCAGAGATTACGCACAGCCTGGAAACACCATATATTTT
CATSRDYAQPGNTIYF
>TRBV3-1|few|TRBD1|TRBJ2-2
TGTGCCAGCAGCCAAACCGGGACAGGGGACACCGGGGAGCTGTTTTTT
CASSQTGTGDTGELFF
>TRBV20-1|-|-|TRBJ1-3
TGCAGTGCTAGGGTGGACGCTGGAAACACCATATATTTT
CSARVDAGNTIYF
>TRBV28|many|-|TRBJ1-2
TGTGCCAGCAGCCGAGGGGAAGGCTATGGCTACACCTTC
CASSRGEGYGYTF
>TRBV2|many|-|TRBJ1-6
TGTGCCAGCAGTGAACATTCGGGGGTTGACAATTCACCCCTCCACTTT
CASSEHSGVDNSPLHF
>TRBV3-1|-|-|TRBJ2-7
TGTGCCAGCAGCCCAGAGGTGAGGGGCCTATACGAGCAGTACTTC
CASSPEVRGLYEQYF
>TRBV10-2|many|-|TRBJ1-2
TGCGCCAGCGCACAGGGAATTGACGGCTACACCTTC
CASAQGIDGYTF